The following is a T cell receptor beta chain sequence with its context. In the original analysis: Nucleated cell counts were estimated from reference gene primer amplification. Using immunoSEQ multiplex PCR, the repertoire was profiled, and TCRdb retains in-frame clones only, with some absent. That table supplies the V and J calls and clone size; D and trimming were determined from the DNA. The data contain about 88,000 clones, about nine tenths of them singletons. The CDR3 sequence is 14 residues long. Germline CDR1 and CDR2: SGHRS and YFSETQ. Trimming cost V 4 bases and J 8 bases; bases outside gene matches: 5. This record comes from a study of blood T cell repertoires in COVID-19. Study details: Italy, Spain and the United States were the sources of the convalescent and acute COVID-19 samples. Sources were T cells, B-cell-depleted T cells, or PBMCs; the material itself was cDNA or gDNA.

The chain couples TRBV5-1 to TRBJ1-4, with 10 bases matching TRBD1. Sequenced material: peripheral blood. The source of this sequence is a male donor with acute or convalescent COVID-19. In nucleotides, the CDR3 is TGCGCCAGCAGCCCAGGGACAGGGGACGAAAAACTGTTTTTT. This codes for CASSPGTGDEKLFF.